This TCR beta chain was identified during a study of blood T cells in healthy people across ages. Details on this clonotype: Antigen: not known.

The CDR3 is 14 residues long. After removal of 5 bases from V and 1 base from J, the junction contained 5 bases not matched to a gene. CDR1 is LNHNV, CDR2 YYDKDF, per germline (reference sequence). Next came a second PCR, run for about 7 to 12 cycles, which used a sample-barcoded 5' primer along with a J-beta primer mix. TCRdb reprocessed the 5' RACE reads with MiXCR, giving one entry per CDR3 protein. Of about 970,000 distinct CDR3 sequences in the sample, 45% to 60% were seen once. The study's findings and limits: Per-million-T-cell TCR beta diversity fell roughly linearly with age. More naive CD4+ cells and higher diversity marked long-lived donors relative to aged donors.

Sequencing was carried out using blood. The sequence was collected from a woman in her sixties or seventies in good health. The chain couples TRBV15 to TRBJ2-7; TRBD2 matches at 7 bases. CDR3 nucleotides: TGTGCCACCAGCGCGTTACTAGCGTCCTACGAGCAGTACTTC. Translating gives CATSALLASYEQYF.